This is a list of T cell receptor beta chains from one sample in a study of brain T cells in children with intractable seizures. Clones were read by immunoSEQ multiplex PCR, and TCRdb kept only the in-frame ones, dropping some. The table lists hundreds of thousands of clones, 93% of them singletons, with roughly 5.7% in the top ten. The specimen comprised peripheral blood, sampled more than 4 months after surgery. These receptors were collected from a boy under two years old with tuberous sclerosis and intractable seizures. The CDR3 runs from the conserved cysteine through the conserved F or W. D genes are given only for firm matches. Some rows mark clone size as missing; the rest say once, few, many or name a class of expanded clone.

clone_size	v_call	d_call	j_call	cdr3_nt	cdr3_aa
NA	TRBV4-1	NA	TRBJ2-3	TGCGCCAGCAGCCAAGGTAATCGTGGGAGGGGGCCAGATACGCAGTATTTT	CASSQGNRGRGPDTQYF
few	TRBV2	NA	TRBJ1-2	TGTGCCAGCAGGGCTGGTCAGGCTGGGGGCTACACCTTC	CASRAGQAGGYTF
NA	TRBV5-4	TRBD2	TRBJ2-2	TGTGCCAGCAGCCCCGGGACTAGCCTTATTAACACCGGGGAGCTGTTTTTT	CASSPGTSLINTGELFF
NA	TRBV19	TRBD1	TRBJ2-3	TGTGCCAGTAGTACCGGGACAGGGTACACAGATACGCAGTATTTT	CASSTGTGYTDTQYF
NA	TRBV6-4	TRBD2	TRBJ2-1	TGTGCCAGCAGTGGGACTAGCGGCTCCTACAATGAGCAGTTCTTC	CASSGTSGSYNEQFF
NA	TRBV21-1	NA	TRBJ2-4	TGTGCCAGCACAGGAATTTTGACAGGGGCCAACATTCAGTACTTC	CASTGILTGANIQYF
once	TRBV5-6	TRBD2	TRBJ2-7	TGTGCCAGCAGCTTACTAGCGACTAATAGGGGCGAGCAGTACTTC	CASSLLATNRGEQYF
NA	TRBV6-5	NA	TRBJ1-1	TGTGCCAGCATATGGGTTCTGAACACTGAAGCTTTCTTT	CASIWVLNTEAFF
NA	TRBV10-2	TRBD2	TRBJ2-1	TGCGCCAGCATGTGGGGGGGAGGCGACAATGAGCAGTTCTTC	CASMWGGGDNEQFF
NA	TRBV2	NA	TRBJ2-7	TGTGCCAGCACTGAAGTGAGGCAGGCCAACTACGAGCAGTACTTC	CASTEVRQANYEQYF
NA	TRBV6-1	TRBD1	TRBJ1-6	TGTGCCAGCAGTGACAGGGGGTTAAGACCCCTCCACTTT	CASSDRGLRPLHF
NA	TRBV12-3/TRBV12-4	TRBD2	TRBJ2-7	TGTGCCAGCAGTTCCCAAGCGGGAGTCGAGCAGTACTTC	CASSSQAGVEQYF
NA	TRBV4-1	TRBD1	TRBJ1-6	TGCGCCAGCAGCTACTCCGGGACAGGGGGCAATTCACCCCTCCACTTT	CASSYSGTGGNSPLHF
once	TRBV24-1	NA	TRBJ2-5	TGTGCCACCAGTGCCCACGGAAATTTCAAAGAGACCCAGTACTTC	CATSAHGNFKETQYF
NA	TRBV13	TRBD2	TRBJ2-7	TGTGCCAGCAGCTCCTTAGCGGGGGGGAGCTACGAGCAGTACTTC	CASSSLAGGSYEQYF
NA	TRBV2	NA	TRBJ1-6	TGTGCCAGCAGTGAGCTAGCGAACGCTAATTCACCCCTCCACTTT	CASSELANANSPLHF
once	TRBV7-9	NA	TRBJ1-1	TGTGCCGGTCACACGGAGAACACTGAAGCTTTCTTT	CAGHTENTEAFF